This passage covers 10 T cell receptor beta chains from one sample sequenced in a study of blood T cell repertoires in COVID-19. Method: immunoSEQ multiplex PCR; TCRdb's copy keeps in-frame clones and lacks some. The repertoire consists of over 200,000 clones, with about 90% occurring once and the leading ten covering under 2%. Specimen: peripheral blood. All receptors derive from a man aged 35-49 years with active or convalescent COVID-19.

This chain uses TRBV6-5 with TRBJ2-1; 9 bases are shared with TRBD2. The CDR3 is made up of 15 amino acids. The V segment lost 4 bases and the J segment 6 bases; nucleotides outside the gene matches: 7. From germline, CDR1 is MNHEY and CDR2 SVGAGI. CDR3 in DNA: TGTGCCAGCAGTTCCCGACTAGCGGACCCCAATGAGCAGTTCTTC. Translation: CASSSRLADPNEQFF.

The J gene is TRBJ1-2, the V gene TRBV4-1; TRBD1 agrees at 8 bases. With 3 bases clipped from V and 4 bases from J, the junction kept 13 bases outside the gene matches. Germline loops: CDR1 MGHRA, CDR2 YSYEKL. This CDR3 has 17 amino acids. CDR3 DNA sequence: TGCGCCAGCAGCCACCAGGCGATGACAGGGGTGGGCTATGGCTACACCTTC. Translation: CASSHQAMTGVGYGYTF.

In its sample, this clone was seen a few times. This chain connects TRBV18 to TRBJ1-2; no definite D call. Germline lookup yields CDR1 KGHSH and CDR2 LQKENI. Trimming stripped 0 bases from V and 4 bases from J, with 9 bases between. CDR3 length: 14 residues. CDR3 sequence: CASSPPAGPYGYTF. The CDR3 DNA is TGTGCCAGCTCACCACCGGCAGGTCCCTATGGCTACACCTTC.

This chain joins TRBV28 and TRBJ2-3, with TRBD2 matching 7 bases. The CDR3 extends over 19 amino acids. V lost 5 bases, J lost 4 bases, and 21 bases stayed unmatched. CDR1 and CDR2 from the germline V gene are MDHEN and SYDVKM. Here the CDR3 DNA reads TGTGCCAGCAGTCCCTCTCCGTTCGGACTAGGTGCGGCGGCAGATACGCAGTATTTT. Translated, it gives CASSPSPFGLGAAADTQYF.

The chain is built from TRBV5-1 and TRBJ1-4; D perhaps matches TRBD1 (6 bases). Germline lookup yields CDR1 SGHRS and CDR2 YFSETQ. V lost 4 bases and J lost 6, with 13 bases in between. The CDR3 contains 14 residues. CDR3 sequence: CASSLRGEDEKLFF. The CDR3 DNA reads TGCGCCAGCAGCCTCAGGGGAGAGGATGAAAAACTGTTTTTT.

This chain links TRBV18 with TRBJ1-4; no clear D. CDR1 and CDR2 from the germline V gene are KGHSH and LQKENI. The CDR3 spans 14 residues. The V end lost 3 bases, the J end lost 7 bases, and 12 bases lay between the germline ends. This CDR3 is CASSPREISEKLFF. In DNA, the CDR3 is TGTGCCAGCTCACCGAGGGAGATATCTGAAAAACTGTTTTTT.

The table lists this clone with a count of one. The DNA of the CDR3 is TGTGCCAGCAGCCAAGAAGGGCAGGGGGCCTACAATGAGCAGTTCTTC. Translation: CASSQEGQGAYNEQFF. The gene calls are TRBV4-2 and TRBJ2-1; 7 positions match TRBD1. This CDR3 has 16 residues. Germline V CDR1 and CDR2: LGHNA, YNFKEQ. V dropped 0 bases and J dropped 2; count of bases not matched to a gene: 4.

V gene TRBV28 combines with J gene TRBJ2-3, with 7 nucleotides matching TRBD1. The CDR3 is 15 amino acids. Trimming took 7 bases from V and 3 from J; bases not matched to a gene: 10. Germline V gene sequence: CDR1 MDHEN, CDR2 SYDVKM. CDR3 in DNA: TGTGCCAGCACGAGACAGGGAAGAATAACAGATACGCAGTATTTT. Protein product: CASTRQGRITDTQYF.

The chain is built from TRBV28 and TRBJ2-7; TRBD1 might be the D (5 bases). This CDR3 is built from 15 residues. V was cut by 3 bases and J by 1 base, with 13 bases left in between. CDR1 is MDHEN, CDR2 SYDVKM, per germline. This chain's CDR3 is CASSFDRASSYEQYF. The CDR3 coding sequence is TGTGCCAGCAGTTTTGACAGAGCCAGTTCCTACGAGCAGTACTTC.

DNA of the CDR3: TGTGCCAGCAGCCCGCTCGCAGGTACCGGGGAGCTGTTTTTT. Encoded protein: CASSPLAGTGELFF. V gene TRBV28 combines with J gene TRBJ2-2; no clear D. Trimming left V 6 bases short and J 5 bases short, with 13 bases between. Germline loops: CDR1 MDHEN, CDR2 SYDVKM. The CDR3 consists of 14 residues.